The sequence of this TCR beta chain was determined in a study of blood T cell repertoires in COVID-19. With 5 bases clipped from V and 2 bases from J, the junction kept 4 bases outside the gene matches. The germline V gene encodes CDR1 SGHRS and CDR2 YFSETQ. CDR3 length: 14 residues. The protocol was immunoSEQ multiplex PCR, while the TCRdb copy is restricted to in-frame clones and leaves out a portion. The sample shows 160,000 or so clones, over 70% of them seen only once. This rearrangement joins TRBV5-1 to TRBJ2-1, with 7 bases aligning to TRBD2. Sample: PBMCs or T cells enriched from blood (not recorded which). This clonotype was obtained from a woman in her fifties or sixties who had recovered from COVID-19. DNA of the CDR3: TGCGCCAGCAGGGGAGGGGCGCCCTACAATGAGCAGTTCTTC. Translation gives CASRGGAPYNEQFF.